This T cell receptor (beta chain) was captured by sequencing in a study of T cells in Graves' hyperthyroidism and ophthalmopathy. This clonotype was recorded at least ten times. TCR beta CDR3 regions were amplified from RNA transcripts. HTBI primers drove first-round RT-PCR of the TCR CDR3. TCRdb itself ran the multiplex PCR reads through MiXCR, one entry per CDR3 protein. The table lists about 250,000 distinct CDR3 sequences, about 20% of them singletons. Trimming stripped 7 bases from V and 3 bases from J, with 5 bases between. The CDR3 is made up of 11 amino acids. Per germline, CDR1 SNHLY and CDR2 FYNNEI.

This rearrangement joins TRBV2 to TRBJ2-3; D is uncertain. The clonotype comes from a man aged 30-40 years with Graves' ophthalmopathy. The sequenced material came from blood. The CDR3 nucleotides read TGTGCCAGCACTTGGACAGATACGCAGTATTTT. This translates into CASTWTDTQYF.